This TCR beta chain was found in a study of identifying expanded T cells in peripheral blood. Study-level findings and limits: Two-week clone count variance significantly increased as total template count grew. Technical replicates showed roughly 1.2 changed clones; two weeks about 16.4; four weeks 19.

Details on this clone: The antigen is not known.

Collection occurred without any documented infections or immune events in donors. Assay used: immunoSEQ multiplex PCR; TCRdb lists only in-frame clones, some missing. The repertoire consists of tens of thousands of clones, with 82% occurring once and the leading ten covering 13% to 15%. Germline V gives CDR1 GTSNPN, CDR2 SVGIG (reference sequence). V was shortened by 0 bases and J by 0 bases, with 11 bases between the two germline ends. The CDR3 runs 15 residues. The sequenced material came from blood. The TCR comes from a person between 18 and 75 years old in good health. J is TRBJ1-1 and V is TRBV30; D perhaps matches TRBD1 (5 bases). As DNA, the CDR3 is TGTGCCTGGAGTGTAAGGCCGACAGTGAACACTGAAGCTTTCTTT. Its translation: CAWSVRPTVNTEAFF.